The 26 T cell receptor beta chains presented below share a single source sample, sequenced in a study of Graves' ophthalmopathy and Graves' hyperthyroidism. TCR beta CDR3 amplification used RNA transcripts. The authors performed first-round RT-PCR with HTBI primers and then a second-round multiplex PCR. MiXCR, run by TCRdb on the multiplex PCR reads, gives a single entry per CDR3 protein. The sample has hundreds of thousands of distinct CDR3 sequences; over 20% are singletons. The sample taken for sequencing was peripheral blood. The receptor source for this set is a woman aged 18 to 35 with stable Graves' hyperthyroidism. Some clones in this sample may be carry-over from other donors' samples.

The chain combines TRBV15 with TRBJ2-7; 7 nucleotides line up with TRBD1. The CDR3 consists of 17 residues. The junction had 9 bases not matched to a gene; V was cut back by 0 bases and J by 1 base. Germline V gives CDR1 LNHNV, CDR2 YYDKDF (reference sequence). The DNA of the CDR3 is TGTGCCACCAGCAGAGATCCAACAGGGGCCGCGTCCTACGAGCAGTACTTC. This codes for CATSRDPTGAASYEQYF. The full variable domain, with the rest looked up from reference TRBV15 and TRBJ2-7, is DAMVIQNPRYQVTQFGKPVTLSCSQTLNHNVMYWYQQKSSQAPKLLFHYYDKDFNNEADTPDNFQSRRPNTSFCFLDIRSPGLGDTAMYLCATSRDPTGAASYEQYFGPGTRLTVT.

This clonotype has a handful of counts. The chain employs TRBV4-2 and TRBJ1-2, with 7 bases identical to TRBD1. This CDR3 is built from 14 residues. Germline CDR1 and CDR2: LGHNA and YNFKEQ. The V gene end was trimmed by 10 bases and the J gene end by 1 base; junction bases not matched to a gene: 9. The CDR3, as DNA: TGTGCCACCGCCCCGACAGGGAGTAACTATGGCTACACCTTC. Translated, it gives CATAPTGSNYGYTF.

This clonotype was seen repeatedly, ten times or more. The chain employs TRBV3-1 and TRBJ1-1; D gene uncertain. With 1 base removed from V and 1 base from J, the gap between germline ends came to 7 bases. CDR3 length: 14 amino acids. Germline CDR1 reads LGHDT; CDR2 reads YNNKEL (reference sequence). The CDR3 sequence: CASSQVAANTEAFF. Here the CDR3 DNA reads TGTGCCAGCAGCCAAGTCGCGGCGAACACTGAAGCTTTCTTT.

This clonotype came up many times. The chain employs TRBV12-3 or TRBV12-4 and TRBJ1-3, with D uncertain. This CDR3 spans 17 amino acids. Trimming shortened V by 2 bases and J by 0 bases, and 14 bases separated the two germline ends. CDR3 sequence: CASSLSWTASSGNTIYF. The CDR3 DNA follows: TGTGCCAGCAGTTTAAGTTGGACCGCTAGCTCTGGAAACACCATATATTTT.

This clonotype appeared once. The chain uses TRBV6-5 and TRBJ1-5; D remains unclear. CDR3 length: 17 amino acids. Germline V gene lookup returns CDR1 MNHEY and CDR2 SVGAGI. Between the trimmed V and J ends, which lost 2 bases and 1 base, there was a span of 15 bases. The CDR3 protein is CASSYAWALGSNQPQHF. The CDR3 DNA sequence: TGTGCCAGCAGTTACGCATGGGCCCTGGGAAGCAATCAGCCCCAGCATTTT.

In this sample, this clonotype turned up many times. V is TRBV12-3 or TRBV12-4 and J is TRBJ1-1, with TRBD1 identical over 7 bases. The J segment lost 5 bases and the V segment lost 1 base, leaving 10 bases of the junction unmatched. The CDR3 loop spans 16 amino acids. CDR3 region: CASSLGQGVSETEAFF. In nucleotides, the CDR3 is TGTGCCAGCAGTTTAGGGCAGGGGGTAAGTGAGACTGAAGCTTTCTTT.

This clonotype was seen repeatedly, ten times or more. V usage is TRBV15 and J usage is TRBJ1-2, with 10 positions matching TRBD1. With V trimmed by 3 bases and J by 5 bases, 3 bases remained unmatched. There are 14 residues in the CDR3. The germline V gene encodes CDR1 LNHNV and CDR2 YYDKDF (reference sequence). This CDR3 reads CATSSGTGEYGYTF. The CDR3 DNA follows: TGTGCCACCAGCAGTGGGACAGGGGAATATGGCTACACCTTC.

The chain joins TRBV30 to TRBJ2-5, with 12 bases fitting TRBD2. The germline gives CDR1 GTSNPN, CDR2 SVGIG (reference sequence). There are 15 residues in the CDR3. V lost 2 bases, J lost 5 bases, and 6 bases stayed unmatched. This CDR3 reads CAWSPTSGSAETQYF. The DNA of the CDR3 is TGTGCCTGGAGTCCGACTAGCGGGAGTGCGGAGACCCAGTACTTC.

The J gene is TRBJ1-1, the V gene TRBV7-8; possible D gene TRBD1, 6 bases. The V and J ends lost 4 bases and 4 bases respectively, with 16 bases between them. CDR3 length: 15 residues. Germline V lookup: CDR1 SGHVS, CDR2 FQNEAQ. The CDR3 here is CASSSVAGVSTEAFF. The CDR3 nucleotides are TGTGCCAGCAGCTCGGTCGCAGGGGTATCCACTGAAGCTTTCTTT.

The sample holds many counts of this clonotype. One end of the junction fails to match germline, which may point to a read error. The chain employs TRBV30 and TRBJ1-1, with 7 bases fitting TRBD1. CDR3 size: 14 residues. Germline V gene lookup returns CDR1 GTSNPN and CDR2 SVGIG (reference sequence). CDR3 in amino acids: CAWSRGRRDTGAFF. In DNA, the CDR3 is TGTGCCTGGAGTAGGGGGCGCCGGGACACTGGAGCTTTCTTT.

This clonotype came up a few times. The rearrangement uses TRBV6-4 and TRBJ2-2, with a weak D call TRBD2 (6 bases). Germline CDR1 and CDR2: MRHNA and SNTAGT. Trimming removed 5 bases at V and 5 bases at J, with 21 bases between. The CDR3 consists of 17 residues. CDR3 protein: CASSTLHPGLKTGELFF. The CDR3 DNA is TGTGCCAGCAGTACCCTCCATCCGGGACTTAAGACCGGGGAGCTGTTTTTT.

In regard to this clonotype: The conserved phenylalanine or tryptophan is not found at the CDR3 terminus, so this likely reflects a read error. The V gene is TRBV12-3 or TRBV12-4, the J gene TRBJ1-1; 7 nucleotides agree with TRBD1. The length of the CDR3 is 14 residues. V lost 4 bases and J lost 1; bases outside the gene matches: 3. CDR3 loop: CASSSRQGNTEAFL. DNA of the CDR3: TGTGCCAGCAGTTCGCGACAGGGGAACACTGAAGCTTTCTTG.

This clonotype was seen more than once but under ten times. The CDR3 DNA is TGTGCCAGCTCACCACCGACAAATACCTACGAGCAGTACTTC. This encodes CASSPPTNTYEQYF. The V gene is TRBV18, the J gene TRBJ2-7; D gene unclear. With 0 bases removed from V and 2 bases from J, the gap between germline ends came to 8 bases. There are 14 residues in the CDR3. CDR1 is KGHSH, CDR2 LQKENI, per germline.

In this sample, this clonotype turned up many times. CDR3 DNA: TGTGCCAGCAGCGGGGGGCGGAACACTGAAGCTTTCTTT. Translation: CASSGGRNTEAFF. J is TRBJ1-1 and V is TRBV12-3 or TRBV12-4; D may be TRBD1 (6 bases). The CDR3 covers 13 residues. V shed 6 bases and J shed 1 base, with 9 bases lying between them.

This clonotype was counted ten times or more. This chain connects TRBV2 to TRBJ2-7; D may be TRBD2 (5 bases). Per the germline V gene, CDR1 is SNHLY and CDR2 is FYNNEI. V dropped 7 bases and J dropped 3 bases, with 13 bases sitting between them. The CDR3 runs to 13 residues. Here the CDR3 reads CASKRVVLYEQYF. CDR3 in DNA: TGTGCCAGCAAGAGGGTAGTCCTCTACGAGCAGTACTTC.

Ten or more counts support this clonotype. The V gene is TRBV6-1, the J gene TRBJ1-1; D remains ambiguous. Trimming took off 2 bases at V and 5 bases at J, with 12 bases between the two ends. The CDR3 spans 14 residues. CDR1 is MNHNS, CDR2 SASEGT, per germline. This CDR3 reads CASSEYRTWTEAFF. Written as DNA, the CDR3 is TGTGCCAGCAGTGAATACCGCACGTGGACTGAAGCTTTCTTT.

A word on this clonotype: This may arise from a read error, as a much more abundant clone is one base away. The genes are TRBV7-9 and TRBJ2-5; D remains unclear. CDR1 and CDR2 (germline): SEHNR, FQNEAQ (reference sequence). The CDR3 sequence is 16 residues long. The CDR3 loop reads CASSLGIRTDQETKYF. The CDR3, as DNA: TGTGCCAGCAGCTTAGGGATCAGAACAGACCAAGAGACCAAGTACTTC.

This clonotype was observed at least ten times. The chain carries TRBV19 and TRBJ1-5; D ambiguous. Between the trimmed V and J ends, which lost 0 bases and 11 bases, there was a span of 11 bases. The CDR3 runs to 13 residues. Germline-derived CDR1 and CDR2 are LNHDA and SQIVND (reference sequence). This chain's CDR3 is CASSIDGLVAQHF. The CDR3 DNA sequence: TGTGCCAGTAGTATAGACGGACTCGTGGCCCAGCATTTT. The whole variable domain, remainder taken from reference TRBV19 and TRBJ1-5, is DGGITQSPKYLFRKEGQNVTLSCEQNLNHDAMYWYRQDPGQGLRLIYYSQIVNDFQKGDIAEGYSVSREKKESFPLTVTSAQKNPTAFYLCASSIDGLVAQHFGDGTRLSIL.

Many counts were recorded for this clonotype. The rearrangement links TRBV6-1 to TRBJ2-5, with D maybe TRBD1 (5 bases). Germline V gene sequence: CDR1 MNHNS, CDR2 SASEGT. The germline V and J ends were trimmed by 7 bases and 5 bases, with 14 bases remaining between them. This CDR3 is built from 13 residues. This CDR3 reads CASKVQGYETQYF. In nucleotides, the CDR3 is TGTGCCAGCAAGGTCCAGGGTTACGAGACCCAGTACTTC.

The chain's CDR3 is CATTLRRRNTEAFF. CDR3 DNA sequence: TGTGCCACAACTCTTCGACGCCGGAACACTGAAGCTTTCTTT. The rearrangement uses TRBV28 and TRBJ1-1, with D unresolved. This CDR3 spans 14 amino acids. The germline V and J ends were trimmed by 10 bases and 1 base, with 16 bases remaining between them. CDR1 and CDR2 (germline): MDHEN, SYDVKM.

The CDR3 bases are TGTGCCAGCGTAACAGGGGGGACCCAGTACTTC. Its protein product is CASVTGGTQYF. This rearrangement joins TRBV6-2 or TRBV6-3 to TRBJ2-5; 8 bases align to TRBD1. Trimming cost V 8 bases and J 7 bases; bases outside gene matches: 3. Germline V lookup: CDR1 MNHEY, CDR2 SVGEGT. CDR3 length equals 11 residues.

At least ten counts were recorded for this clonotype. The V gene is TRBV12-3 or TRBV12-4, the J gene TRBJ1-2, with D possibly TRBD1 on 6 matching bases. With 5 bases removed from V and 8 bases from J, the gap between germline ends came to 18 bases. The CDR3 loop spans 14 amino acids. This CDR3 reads CASSPLLGGYGYTF. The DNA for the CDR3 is TGTGCCAGCAGTCCCCTATTAGGGGGGTACGGCTACACCTTC.

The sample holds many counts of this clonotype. The CDR3 sequence is CASSVAVGETQYF. The DNA of the CDR3 is TGTGCCAGCAGCGTGGCCGTTGGAGAGACCCAGTACTTC. The rearrangement joins TRBV7-9 to TRBJ2-5; no clear D. The length of the CDR3 is 13 residues. V lost 5 bases to trimming and J lost 4 bases, with 11 bases between them. Germline values: CDR1 SEHNR, CDR2 FQNEAQ (reference sequence).

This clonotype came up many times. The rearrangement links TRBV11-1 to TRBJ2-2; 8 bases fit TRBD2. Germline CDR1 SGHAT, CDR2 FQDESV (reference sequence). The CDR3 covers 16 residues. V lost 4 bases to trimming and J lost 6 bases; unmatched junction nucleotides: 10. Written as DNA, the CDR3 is TGTGCCAGCAGCTCCCGCCGGGGGGGGCTAGCCGGGGAGCTGTTTTTT. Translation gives CASSSRRGGLAGELFF.

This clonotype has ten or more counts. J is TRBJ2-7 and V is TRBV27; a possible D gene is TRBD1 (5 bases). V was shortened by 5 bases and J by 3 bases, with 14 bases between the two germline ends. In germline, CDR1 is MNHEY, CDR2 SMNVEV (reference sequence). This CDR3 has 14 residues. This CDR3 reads CASSARAIGYEQYF. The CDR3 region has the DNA TGTGCCAGCAGTGCCAGGGCGATTGGCTACGAGCAGTACTTC.

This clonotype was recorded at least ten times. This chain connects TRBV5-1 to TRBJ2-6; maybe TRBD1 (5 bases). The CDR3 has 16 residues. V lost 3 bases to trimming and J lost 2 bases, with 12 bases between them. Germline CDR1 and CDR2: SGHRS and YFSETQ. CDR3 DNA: TGCGCCAGCAGCTCTCAACAGGCTCCTGGGGCCAACGTCCTGACTTTC. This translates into CASSSQQAPGANVLTF. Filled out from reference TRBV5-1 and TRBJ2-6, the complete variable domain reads KAGVTQTPRYLIKTRGQQVTLSCSPISGHRSVSWYQQTPGQGLQFLFEYFSETQRNKGNFPGRFSGRQFSNSRSEMNVSTLELGDSALYLCASSSQQAPGANVLTFGAGSRLTVL.